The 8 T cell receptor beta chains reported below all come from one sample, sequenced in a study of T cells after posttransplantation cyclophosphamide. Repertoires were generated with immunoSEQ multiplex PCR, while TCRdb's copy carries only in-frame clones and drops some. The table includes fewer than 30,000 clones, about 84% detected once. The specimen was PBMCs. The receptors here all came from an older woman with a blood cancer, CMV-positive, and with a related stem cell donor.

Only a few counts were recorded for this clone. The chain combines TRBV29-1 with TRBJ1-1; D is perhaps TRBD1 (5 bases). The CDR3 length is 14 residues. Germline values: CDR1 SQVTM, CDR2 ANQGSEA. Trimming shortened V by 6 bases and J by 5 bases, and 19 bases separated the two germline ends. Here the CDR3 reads CSVSEGGAGTEAFF. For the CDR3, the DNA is TGCAGCGTCTCAGAGGGAGGGGCGGGAACTGAAGCTTTCTTT. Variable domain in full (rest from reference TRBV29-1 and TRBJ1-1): SAVISQKPSRDICQRGTSLTIQCQVDSQVTMMFWYRQQPGQSLTLIATANQGSEATYESGFVIDKFPISRPNLTFSTLTVSNMSPEDSSIYLCSVSEGGAGTEAFFGQGTRLTVV.

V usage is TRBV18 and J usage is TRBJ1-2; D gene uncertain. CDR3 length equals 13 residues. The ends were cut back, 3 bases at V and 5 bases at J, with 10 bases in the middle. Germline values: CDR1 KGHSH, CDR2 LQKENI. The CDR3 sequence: CASSPSLLYGYTF. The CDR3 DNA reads TGTGCCAGCTCACCCAGTTTATTATATGGCTACACCTTC.

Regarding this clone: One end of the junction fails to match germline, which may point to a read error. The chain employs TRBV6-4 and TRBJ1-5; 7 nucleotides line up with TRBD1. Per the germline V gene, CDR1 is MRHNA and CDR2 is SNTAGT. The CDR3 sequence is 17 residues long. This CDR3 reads CARSDVSGRGVNQPQHF. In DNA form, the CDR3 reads TGTGCCAGAAGTGACGTCTCAGGCAGGGGGGTAAATCAGCCCCAGCATTTT.

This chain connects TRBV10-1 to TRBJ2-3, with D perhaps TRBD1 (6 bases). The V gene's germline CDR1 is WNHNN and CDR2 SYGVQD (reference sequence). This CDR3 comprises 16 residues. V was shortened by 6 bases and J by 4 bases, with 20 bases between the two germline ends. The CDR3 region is CASSLGTRSGSDTQYF. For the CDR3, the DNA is TGCGCCAGCAGCCTAGGGACAAGGAGTGGGTCAGATACGCAGTATTTT.

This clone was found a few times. This chain's CDR3 is CASSISSSTQPQHF. DNA for the CDR3: TGTGCCAGTAGTATAAGTAGTTCTACTCAGCCCCAGCATTTT. The genes are TRBV19 and TRBJ1-5; D not resolved. The CDR3 loop spans 14 amino acids. The germline V gene encodes CDR1 LNHDA and CDR2 SQIVND (reference sequence). V lost 2 bases and J 6 bases, leaving 11 bases between the germline ends.

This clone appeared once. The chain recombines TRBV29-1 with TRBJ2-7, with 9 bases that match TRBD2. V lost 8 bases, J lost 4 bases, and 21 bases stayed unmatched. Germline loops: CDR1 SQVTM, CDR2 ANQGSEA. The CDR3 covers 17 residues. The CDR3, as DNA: TGCAGCCCCCACCAGTGGCGGGAGGGATTCGAACTTTACGAGCAGTACTTC. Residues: CSPHQWREGFELYEQYF.

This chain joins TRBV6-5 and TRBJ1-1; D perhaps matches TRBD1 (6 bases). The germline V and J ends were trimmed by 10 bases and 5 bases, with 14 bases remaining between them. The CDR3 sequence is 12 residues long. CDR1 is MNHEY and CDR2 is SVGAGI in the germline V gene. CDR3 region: CATLGGGTEAFF. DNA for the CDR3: TGTGCCACCCTAGGGGGTGGAACTGAAGCTTTCTTT.

This CDR3 is CASSLDPNYGYTF. In DNA, the CDR3 is TGCGCCAGCAGTTTAGATCCTAACTATGGCTACACCTTC. The chain couples TRBV10-1 to TRBJ1-2, with no clear D. Trimming took 5 bases from V and 0 from J, leaving 7 bases between them. This CDR3 has 13 residues. CDR1 is WNHNN, CDR2 SYGVQD, per germline (reference sequence).